This T cell receptor beta chain appears in the sequencing data of a study of cytomegalovirus exposure and HLA in healthy donors. Across the whole study: A prior study identified 117 million unique TCR beta sequences from roughly 170 million T cells.

Researchers ran the PCR with 60 Vbeta and 13 Jbeta primers. The method was immunoSEQ multiplex PCR; TCRdb's version includes in-frame clones alone and lacks a portion of them. Of 75,000 to 80,000 clones detected, 60% to 85% appear once; the ten largest clones hold around 1.5%. Germline V gene sequence: CDR1 MNHEY, CDR2 SVGAGI. This CDR3 contains 14 residues. V was trimmed by 0 bases and J by 6 bases, leaving 9 bases between them. This clone was seen just once. Sample: PBMCs. The chain couples TRBV6-5 to TRBJ2-4; D is unresolved. This TCR was sampled from a man aged 35-49 years in good health and CMV-seronegative. CDR3 sequence: CASSYSYRANIQYF. The CDR3 DNA reads as TGTGCCAGCAGTTACTCTTATCGAGCAAACATTCAGTACTTC.